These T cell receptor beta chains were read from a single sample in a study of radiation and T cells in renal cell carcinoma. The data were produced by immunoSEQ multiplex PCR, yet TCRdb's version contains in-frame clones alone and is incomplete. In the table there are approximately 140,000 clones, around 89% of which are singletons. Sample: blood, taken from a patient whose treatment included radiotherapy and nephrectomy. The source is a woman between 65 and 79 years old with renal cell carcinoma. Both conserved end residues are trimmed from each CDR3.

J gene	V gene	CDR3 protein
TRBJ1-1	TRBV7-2	ASSLQGWAEAF
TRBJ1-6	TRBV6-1	ASSDTAGGSPLH
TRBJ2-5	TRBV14	ASSQGDIWQETQY
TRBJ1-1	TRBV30	AWRGTQNTEAF
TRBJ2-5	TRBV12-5	ASGQGRTGVGETQY
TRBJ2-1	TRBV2	ASSETSYGNEQF
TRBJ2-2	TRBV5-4	ASSLEGLDTGELF
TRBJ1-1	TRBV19	ASPPGPEAF
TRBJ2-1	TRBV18	ASSPELAGGFNEQF
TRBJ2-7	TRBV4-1	ASSPDPDSSYEQY
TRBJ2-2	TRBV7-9	ASSLTANTGELF
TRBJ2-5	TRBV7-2	ASSPGLAQETQY
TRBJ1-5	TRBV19	ASSTRTGAHQPQH
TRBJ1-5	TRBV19	ASSTGLLQPQH
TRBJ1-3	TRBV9	ASSAPSLGIGDGNTIY
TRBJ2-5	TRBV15	ATSRDRGPQETQY
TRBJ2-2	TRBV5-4	ASSLVAGETGELF
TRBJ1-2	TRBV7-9	ASSLAPGQGLYGYT
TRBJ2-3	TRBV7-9	ASILIARDTQY
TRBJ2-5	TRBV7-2	ASSTGQGRETQY
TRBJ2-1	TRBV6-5	ASRVGVDYNEQF
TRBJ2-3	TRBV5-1	ASSLGLGSTDTQY
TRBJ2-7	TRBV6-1	ASSRDTVINEQY
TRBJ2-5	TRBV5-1	ASSVGPSEETQY
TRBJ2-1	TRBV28	ASTSLGLAGSNEQF
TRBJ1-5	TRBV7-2	ASSLWTDQPQH
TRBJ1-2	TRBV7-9	ASSPPVRAFGYT
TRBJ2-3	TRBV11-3	ASSLAGGATDTQY
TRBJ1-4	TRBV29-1	SVEGAQTNEKLF
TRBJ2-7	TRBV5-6	ASTTRDLRRTYEQY
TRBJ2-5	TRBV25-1	ASSEFAGEETQY
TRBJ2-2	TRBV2	ASSEGPTGELF
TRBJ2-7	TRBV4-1	ASSPLGQGGGYEQY
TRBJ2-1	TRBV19	ASSIRGGPVYNEQF
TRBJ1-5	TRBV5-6	ASSLGTGASGNQPQH
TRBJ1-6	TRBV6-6	ASSLKSSYNSPLH
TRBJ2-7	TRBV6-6	ASSYRKGSYEQY
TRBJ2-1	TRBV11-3	ASSKQTKPYNEQF
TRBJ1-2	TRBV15	ATSRGGTGGGNYGYT
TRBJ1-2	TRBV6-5	ASSYSRGLGSYT
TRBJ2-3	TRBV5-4	ASSPSLVDTQY
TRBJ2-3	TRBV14	ASSPQRRATTDTQY
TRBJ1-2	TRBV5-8	ASSVTGNYGYT
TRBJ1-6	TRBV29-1	SVALTGGENSPLH
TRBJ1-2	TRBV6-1	ASTPPDFHLYGYT
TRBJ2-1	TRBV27	ASSFGGVYNEQF
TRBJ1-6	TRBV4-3	ASSQAGSSYNSPLH
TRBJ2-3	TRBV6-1	ASSEAVAGGRRTDTQY
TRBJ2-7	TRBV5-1	ASSLQGNYEQY
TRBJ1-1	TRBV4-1	ASSQPNLNTEAF
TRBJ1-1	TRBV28	ASRHTGMNTEAF
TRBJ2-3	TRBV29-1	SASRGGTDTQY
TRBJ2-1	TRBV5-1	ASSLGSYNEQF
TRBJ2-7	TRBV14	ASSAVQGAGEQY
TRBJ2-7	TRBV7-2	ASSFTTAGAAYEQY
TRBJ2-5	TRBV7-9	ASSSPGQFKETQY
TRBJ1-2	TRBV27	ASSDRNYGYT